What follows is one T cell receptor beta chain and its context. Germline V CDR1 and CDR2: LNHDA, SQIVND (reference sequence). V gave up 5 bases and J gave up 0 bases, with 7 bases separating them. This CDR3 spans 14 amino acids. This sample stems from a study of blood T cell repertoires in COVID-19. Overall study context: Samples of COVID-19 (acute and convalescent) were obtained from the United States, Italy and Spain.

Source study methods: From reference gene primer amplification, estimates of nucleated cell counts were derived. Sequenced by immunoSEQ multiplex PCR; TCRdb stores in-frame clones only, minus some. For V, J and clone size, that table is used; D and trimming come from the DNA. The repertoire consists of 270,000 or so clones, with about 76% occurring once and the leading ten covering about 2.9%. The chain joins TRBV19 to TRBJ1-4; D call uncertain. Source material: peripheral blood. The sequence derives from an older woman with active or convalescent COVID-19. Here the CDR3 DNA reads TGTGCCAGTAGTTTACAGACAACTAATGAAAAACTGTTTTTT. This sequence encodes CASSLQTTNEKLFF. Supplemented by reference TRBV19 and TRBJ1-4, the full variable domain reads DGGITQSPKYLFRKEGQNVTLSCEQNLNHDAMYWYRQDPGQGLRLIYYSQIVNDFQKGDIAEGYSVSREKKESFPLTVTSAQKNPTAFYLCASSLQTTNEKLFFGSGTQLSVL.